The 19 T cell receptor beta chains reported below all come from one sample, sequenced in a study of cytomegalovirus exposure and HLA in healthy donors. PCR employed 60 Vbeta and 13 Jbeta primers. The data were produced by immunoSEQ multiplex PCR, yet TCRdb's version contains in-frame clones alone and is incomplete. The table has 95,000 to 130,000 clones, approximately 9.4% seen once. Sequences were obtained from PBMCs. These receptors all stem from a man aged 25-40 years in good health and CMV-seronegative.

The V gene is TRBV30, the J gene TRBJ2-1; 7 positions match TRBD1. The germline gives CDR1 GTSNPN, CDR2 SVGIG (reference sequence). V lost 0 bases, J lost 0 bases, and 14 bases stayed unmatched. The CDR3 is made up of 19 amino acids. CDR3 coding DNA: TGTGCCTGGAGTGTACGACTCCCGGACAGGTCGAGCTCCTACAATGAGCAGTTCTTC. This sequence encodes CAWSVRLPDRSSSYNEQFF.

This clone occurred a few times. The V call is TRBV5-1, the J call TRBJ2-7; D gene uncertain. This CDR3 is built from 16 residues. Germline V lookup: CDR1 SGHRS, CDR2 YFSETQ. The V end lost 5 bases, the J end lost 0 bases, and 18 bases lay between the germline ends. CDR3 residues: CASRQSGRSLSYEQYF. The CDR3 bases are TGCGCCAGCAGGCAATCAGGCAGGTCACTCTCCTACGAGCAGTACTTC.

This clone has just a few counts. The chain links TRBV7-9 to TRBJ2-5, with TRBD1 matching over 7 bases. This CDR3 region has 14 residues. V dropped 7 bases and J dropped 2; count of bases not matched to a gene: 7. CDR1 SEHNR and CDR2 FQNEAQ come from the germline V gene (reference sequence). Here the CDR3 DNA reads TGTGCCAGCACCAACCGGGACAGTCAAGAGACCCAGTACTTC. This codes for CASTNRDSQETQYF.

This clone was seen a handful of times. The sample carries other DNA sequences with the same CDR3. The chain recombines TRBV19 with TRBJ2-7, with D possibly matching TRBD1 (6 bases). V lost 3 bases and J 3 bases, leaving 9 bases between the germline ends. CDR3 length equals 13 residues. Germline CDR1 and CDR2: LNHDA and SQIVND (reference sequence). The DNA for the CDR3 is TGTGCCAGTAGTATTGAACAGGGCTACGAGCAGTACTTC. Its protein product is CASSIEQGYEQYF.

The gene calls are TRBV30 and TRBJ2-6; D unresolved. CDR3 length: 16 amino acids. V was cut by 2 bases and J by 0 bases, with 11 bases left in between. CDR1 GTSNPN and CDR2 SVGIG come from the germline V gene (reference sequence). CDR3 sequence (DNA): TGTGCCTGGAGTCCTATAGTTCGCTCTGGGGCCAACGTCCTGACTTTC. It is translated as CAWSPIVRSGANVLTF.

The rearrangement links TRBV7-2 to TRBJ1-2; 7 bases match TRBD1. The CDR3 is made up of 13 amino acids. Losses at the gene ends were 4 bases for V and 6 bases for J; bases not matched to a gene: 5. Germline-derived CDR1 and CDR2 are SGHTA and FQGNSA. This chain's CDR3 is CASSSYRGNGYTF. The CDR3 coding sequence is TGTGCCAGCAGCTCCTACAGGGGCAATGGCTACACCTTC. The full variable domain, with the rest looked up from reference TRBV7-2 and TRBJ1-2, is GAGVSQSPSNKVTEKGKDVELRCDPISGHTALYWYRQSLGQGLEFLIYFQGNSAPDKSGLPSDRFSAERTGGSVSTLTIQRTQQEDSAVYLCASSSYRGNGYTFGSGTRLTVV.

The chain employs TRBV9 and TRBJ2-3; TRBD2 matches 12 bases. Germline assignment: CDR1 SGDLS and CDR2 YYNGEE. V dropped 2 bases and J dropped 1; count of bases not matched to a gene: 8. The CDR3 spans 18 residues. The CDR3 DNA reads TGTGCCAGCAGCGTCTCTAGCGGGGGGGCCCTCGGCACAGATACGCAGTATTTT. Its translation: CASSVSSGGALGTDTQYF.

This clone has only a few counts. The chain recombines TRBV9 with TRBJ2-1; TRBD1 might be the D (5 bases). The CDR3 has 14 amino acids. Germline V gene data show CDR1 as SGDLS and CDR2 as YYNGEE. The V gene lost 0 bases and the J gene lost 8 bases, with 12 bases spanning the gap. This CDR3 reads CASSVDVQVYEQFF. The DNA for the CDR3 is TGTGCCAGCAGCGTAGACGTACAGGTCTATGAGCAGTTCTTC.

The chain carries TRBV9 and TRBJ2-7, with a weak D call TRBD2 (5 bases). CDR3 length: 13 amino acids. CDR1 and CDR2 (germline): SGDLS, YYNGEE. The ends were cut back, 3 bases at V and 0 bases at J, with 7 bases in the middle. The DNA of the CDR3 is TGTGCCAGCAGCGGAGGGCCCTCCTACGAGCAGTACTTC. Translation gives CASSGGPSYEQYF.

This clone came up a few times. J is TRBJ2-1 and V is TRBV2; D is uncertain. V dropped 3 bases and J dropped 5 bases, with 5 bases sitting between them. The CDR3 totals 12 residues. From germline, CDR1 is SNHLY and CDR2 FYNNEI. CDR3 loop: CASSEQNNEQFF. The CDR3 bases are TGTGCCAGCAGTGAGCAGAACAATGAGCAGTTCTTC.

In its sample, this clone was seen a few times. The rearrangement uses TRBV6-5 and TRBJ2-2, with TRBD1 identical over 7 bases. The CDR3 has 15 amino acids. With V trimmed by 9 bases and J by 0 bases, 7 bases remained unmatched. Germline lookup yields CDR1 MNHEY and CDR2 SVGAGI. The CDR3 DNA reads as TGTGCCAGTAGGGGACAGACTCCGAACACCGGGGAGCTGTTTTTT. Encoded protein: CASRGQTPNTGELFF.

The chain couples TRBV7-8 to TRBJ2-5, with TRBD1 matching over 11 bases. There are 16 residues in the CDR3. Per germline, CDR1 SGHVS and CDR2 FQNEAQ. Trimming at V came to 1 base and at J to 4 bases, leaving 5 bases not matched to a gene. In DNA, the CDR3 is TGTGCCAGCAGCTTAGGGGACAGGGGGGGGACAGAGACCCAGTACTTC. Translating gives CASSLGDRGGTETQYF.

This clone was seen a few times. The chain uses TRBV5-6 and TRBJ2-7; maybe TRBD2 (7 bases). The CDR3 spans 15 residues. Trimming took off 3 bases at V and 4 bases at J, with 17 bases between the two ends. CDR1 is SGHDT, CDR2 YYEEEE, per germline. The DNA of the CDR3 is TGTGCCAGCAGCTGGGGGGGCGCAGAGGTTTACGAGCAGTACTTC. Translating gives CASSWGGAEVYEQYF.

This clone appeared a few times. The chain is built from TRBV28 and TRBJ1-5, with 8 bases lining up with TRBD1. There are 17 residues in the CDR3. V lost 0 bases and J lost 5; bases outside the gene matches: 9. Germline CDR1 and CDR2: MDHEN and SYDVKM. DNA for the CDR3: TGTGCCAGCAGTTTATGGCCCCCAGGGACAGGAGATCAGCCCCAGCATTTT. Residues: CASSLWPPGTGDQPQHF.

In its sample, this clone was seen a few times. The rearrangement uses TRBV9 and TRBJ1-5, with 7 bases that match TRBD1. The V gene's germline CDR1 is SGDLS and CDR2 YYNGEE. The V and J ends lost 2 bases and 6 bases, in that order; junction bases with no gene match: 11. This CDR3 region has 16 residues. CDR3 loop: CASSVPRGHSTQPQHF. Here the CDR3 DNA reads TGTGCCAGCAGCGTCCCAAGGGGGCATTCAACTCAGCCCCAGCATTTT.

This clone was observed a handful of times. The J gene is TRBJ2-1, the V gene TRBV15; 14 nucleotides align to TRBD2. The CDR3 consists of 16 residues. Germline V gene sequence: CDR1 LNHNV, CDR2 YYDKDF (reference sequence). V gave up 3 bases and J gave up 8 bases; unmatched junction bases: 6. The CDR3 loop is CATSRDRTSGRYEQFF. CDR3 sequence (DNA): TGTGCCACCAGCAGGGATCGGACTAGCGGGAGGTATGAGCAGTTCTTC.

This clone has a handful of counts. The V and J genes are TRBV28 and TRBJ1-5; D is unresolved. Trimming shortened V by 4 bases and J by 2 bases, and 15 bases separated the two germline ends. Germline V gives CDR1 MDHEN, CDR2 SYDVKM. The CDR3 is 16 residues long. The CDR3 loop is CASSSSDIMGNQPQHF. For the CDR3, the DNA is TGTGCCAGCAGTTCCTCCGACATAATGGGCAATCAGCCCCAGCATTTT.

The V call is TRBV4-1, the J call TRBJ1-3, with D maybe TRBD1 (5 bases). This CDR3 region has 16 residues. The V end was cut by 8 bases, the J end by 0 bases, with 17 bases between. CDR1 and CDR2 from the germline V gene are MGHRA and YSYEKL. CDR3 nucleotide sequence: TGCGCCAGCTCTACGTCCCGGGGGTCCTCTGGAAACACCATATATTTT. Protein sequence: CASSTSRGSSGNTIYF.

The chain has TRBV29-1 and TRBJ1-5; 10 bases agree with TRBD1. Germline loops: CDR1 SQVTM, CDR2 ANQGSEA. The length of the CDR3 is 12 residues. Unmatched junction bases numbered 0, after V lost 4 bases and J lost 6 bases. DNA of the CDR3: TGCAGCGTTGGGACAGGGGGTCAGCCCCAGCATTTT. Translating it yields CSVGTGGQPQHF.